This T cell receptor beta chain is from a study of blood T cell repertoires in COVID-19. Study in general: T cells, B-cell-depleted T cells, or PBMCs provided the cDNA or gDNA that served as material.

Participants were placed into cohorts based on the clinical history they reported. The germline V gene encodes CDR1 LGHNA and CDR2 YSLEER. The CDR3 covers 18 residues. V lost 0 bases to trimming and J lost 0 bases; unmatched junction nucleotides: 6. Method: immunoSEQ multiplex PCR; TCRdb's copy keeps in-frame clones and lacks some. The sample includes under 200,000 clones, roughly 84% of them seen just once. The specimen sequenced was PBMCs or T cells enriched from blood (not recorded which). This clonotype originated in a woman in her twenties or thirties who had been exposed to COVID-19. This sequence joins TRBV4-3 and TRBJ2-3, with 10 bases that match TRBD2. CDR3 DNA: TGCGCCAGCAGCCAAGATCTCAATAGCGGGGGGAGCACAGATACGCAGTATTTT. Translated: CASSQDLNSGGSTDTQYF.